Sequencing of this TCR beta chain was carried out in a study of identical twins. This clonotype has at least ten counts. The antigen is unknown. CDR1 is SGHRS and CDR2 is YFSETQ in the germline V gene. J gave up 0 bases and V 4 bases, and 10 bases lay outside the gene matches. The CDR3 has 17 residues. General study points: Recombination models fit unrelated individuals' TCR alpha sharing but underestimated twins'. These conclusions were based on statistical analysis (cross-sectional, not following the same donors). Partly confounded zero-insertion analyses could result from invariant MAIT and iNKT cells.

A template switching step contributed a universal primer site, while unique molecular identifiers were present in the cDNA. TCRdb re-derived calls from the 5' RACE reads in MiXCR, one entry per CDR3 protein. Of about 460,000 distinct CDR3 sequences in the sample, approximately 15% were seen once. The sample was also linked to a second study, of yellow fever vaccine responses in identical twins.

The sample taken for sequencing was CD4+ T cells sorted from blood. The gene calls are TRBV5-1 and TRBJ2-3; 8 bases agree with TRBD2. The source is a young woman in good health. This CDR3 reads CASSPGGSGVSTDTQYF. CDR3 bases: TGCGCCAGCAGCCCGGGTGGTAGCGGGGTGAGCACAGATACGCAGTATTTT. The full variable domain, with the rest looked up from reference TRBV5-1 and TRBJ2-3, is KAGVTQTPRYLIKTRGQQVTLSCSPISGHRSVSWYQQTPGQGLQFLFEYFSETQRNKGNFPGRFSGRQFSNSRSEMNVSTLELGDSALYLCASSPGGSGVSTDTQYFGPGTRLTVL.